The entry below gives a single T cell receptor (beta chain) sequence along with its context. Germline loops: CDR1 KGHDR, CDR2 SFDVKD. The CDR3 is made up of 13 amino acids. V lost 4 bases to trimming and J lost 6 bases; unmatched junction nucleotides: 5. This entry comes from a study of blood T cell repertoires in COVID-19. Study summary: The origin of the acute and convalescent COVID-19 samples was the United States, Italy and Spain. PBMCs, B-cell-depleted T cells, or T cells provided the cDNA or gDNA that made up the material.

Methods used by the authors: For nucleated cells, counts were estimated from reference gene primer amplification. This table comes from immunoSEQ multiplex PCR, and its TCRdb copy is limited to in-frame clones, with some not included. That table gives V, J and clone size, and the DNA gave D and trimming. Of about 180,000 clones in the sample, 70% to 90% are singletons; the top ten hold 11%. This sequence originates from a human donor with active or convalescent COVID-19. The donor label of this sample is uncertain. The chain links TRBV24-1 to TRBJ2-7; 7 bases are a match to TRBD1. Sequencing used peripheral blood. CDR3 protein: CATSEGGSTEQYF. CDR3 nucleotides: TGTGCCACCAGTGAAGGGGGCTCGACCGAGCAGTACTTC.